This TCR beta chain was observed in a study of CD8+CD57+ T cells in acquired aplastic anemia. About the study: Average DNA yield from sorted CD4+ and CD8+ cells was approximately 3.2 ug.

Template material for TCR beta VDJ and CDR3 profiling consisted of genomic DNA. One entry per CDR3 protein results from TCRdb running MiXCR on the reads. Among hundreds of thousands of distinct CDR3 sequences listed, more than 25% were seen once. The table lists this clonotype with many counts. Its target is not known. Trimming stripped 5 bases from V and 6 bases from J, with 16 bases between. This CDR3 spans 14 amino acids. Germline V gives CDR1 SEHNR, CDR2 FQNEAQ (reference sequence). An expansion of CD8+CD57+ cells by flow cytometry had been shown in patients chosen for sequencing. The enrolled patients all had severe acquired aplastic anemia. By the time of blood sampling, patients had still received no therapy. Notes on the study in general: Twenty-nine was the count of CD8+ CDR3 sequences that patients shared with controls.

The clonotype was recovered from a human donor with aplastic anemia. The specimen sequenced was sorted CD4+, CD8+, or CD8+CD57+ T cells (not recorded which) from PBMCs. The genes are TRBV7-9 and TRBJ1-2; perhaps TRBD1 as D (6 bases). The CDR3: CASSPNRELDGYTF. In nucleotides, the CDR3 is TGTGCCAGCAGCCCGAACAGGGAACTGGATGGCTACACCTTC.